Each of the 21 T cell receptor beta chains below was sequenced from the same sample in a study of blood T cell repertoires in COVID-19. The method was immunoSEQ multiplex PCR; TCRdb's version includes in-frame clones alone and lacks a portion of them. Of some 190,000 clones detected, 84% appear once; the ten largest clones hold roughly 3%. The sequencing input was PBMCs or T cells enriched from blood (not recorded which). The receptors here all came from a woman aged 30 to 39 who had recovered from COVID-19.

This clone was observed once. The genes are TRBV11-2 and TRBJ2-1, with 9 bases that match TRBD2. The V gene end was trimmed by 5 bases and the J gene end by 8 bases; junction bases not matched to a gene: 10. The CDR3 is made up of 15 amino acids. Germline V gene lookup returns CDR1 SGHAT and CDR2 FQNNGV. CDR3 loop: CASSRGLANWDEQFF. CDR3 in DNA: TGTGCCAGCAGCCGGGGACTAGCAAATTGGGATGAGCAGTTCTTC.

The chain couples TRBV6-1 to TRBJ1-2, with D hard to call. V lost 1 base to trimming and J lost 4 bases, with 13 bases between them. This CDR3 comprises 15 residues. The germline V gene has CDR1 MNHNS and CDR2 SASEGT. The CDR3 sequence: CASSEGIRPFYGYTF. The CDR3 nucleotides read TGTGCCAGCAGTGAAGGTATCAGGCCCTTCTATGGCTACACCTTC.

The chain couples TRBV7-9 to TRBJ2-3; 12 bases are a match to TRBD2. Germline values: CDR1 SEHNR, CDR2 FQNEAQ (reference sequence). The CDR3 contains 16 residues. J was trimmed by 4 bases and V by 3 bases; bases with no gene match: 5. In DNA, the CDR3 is TGTGCCAGCAGCTTCGCACTAGCGGGAGGTGCAGATACGCAGTATTTT. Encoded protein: CASSFALAGGADTQYF.

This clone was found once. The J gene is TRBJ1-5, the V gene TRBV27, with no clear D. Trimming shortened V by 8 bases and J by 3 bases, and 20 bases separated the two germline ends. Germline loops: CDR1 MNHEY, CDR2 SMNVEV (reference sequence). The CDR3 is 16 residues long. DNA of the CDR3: TGTGCCAGCCGCGACACCGAGGGCGGGCTCAATCAGCCCCAGCATTTT. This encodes CASRDTEGGLNQPQHF.

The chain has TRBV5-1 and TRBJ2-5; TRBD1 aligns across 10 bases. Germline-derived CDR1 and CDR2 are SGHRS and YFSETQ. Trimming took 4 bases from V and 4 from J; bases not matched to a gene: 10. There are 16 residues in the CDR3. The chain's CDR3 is CASSAPERDRGETQYF. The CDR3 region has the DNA TGCGCCAGCAGCGCCCCAGAAAGGGACAGGGGAGAGACCCAGTACTTC. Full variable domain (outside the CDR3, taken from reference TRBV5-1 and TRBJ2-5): KAGVTQTPRYLIKTRGQQVTLSCSPISGHRSVSWYQQTPGQGLQFLFEYFSETQRNKGNFPGRFSGRQFSNSRSEMNVSTLELGDSALYLCASSAPERDRGETQYFGPGTRLLVL.

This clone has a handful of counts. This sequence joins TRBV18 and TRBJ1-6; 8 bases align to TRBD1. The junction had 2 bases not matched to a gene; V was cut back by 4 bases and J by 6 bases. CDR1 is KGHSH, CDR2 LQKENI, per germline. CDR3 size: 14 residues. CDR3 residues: CASSLDRGNSPLHF. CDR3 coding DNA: TGTGCCAGCTCACTTGACAGGGGTAATTCACCCCTCCACTTT.

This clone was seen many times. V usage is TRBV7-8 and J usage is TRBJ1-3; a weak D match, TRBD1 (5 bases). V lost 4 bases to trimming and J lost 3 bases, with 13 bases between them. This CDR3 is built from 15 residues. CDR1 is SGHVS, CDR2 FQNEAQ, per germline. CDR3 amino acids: CASSSSRVGGNTIYF. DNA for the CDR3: TGTGCCAGCAGCTCCTCCAGGGTCGGTGGAAACACCATATATTTT.

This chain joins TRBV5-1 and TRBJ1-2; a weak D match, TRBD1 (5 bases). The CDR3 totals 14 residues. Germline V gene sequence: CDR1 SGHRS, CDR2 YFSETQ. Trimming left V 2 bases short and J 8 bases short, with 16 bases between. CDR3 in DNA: TGCGCCAGCAGCTTAACAGGCAGGGTCGGCGGCTACACCTTC. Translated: CASSLTGRVGGYTF.

CDR3 sequence (DNA): TGCGCCAGCAGCTTAACAGGACCGACACCCCTCCACTTT. Translating it yields CASSLTGPTPLHF. The chain carries TRBV5-1 and TRBJ1-6, with D possibly TRBD1 on 5 matching bases. The germline V and J ends were trimmed by 2 bases and 11 bases, with 11 bases remaining between them. CDR3 length: 13 residues. Germline V lookup: CDR1 SGHRS, CDR2 YFSETQ.

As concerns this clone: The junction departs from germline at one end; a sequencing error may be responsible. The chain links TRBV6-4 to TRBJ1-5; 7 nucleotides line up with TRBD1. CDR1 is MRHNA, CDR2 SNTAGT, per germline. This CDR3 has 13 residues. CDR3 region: CHRGPKYNQPQHF. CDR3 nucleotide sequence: TGCCACAGGGGCCCAAAATACAATCAGCCCCAGCATTTT.

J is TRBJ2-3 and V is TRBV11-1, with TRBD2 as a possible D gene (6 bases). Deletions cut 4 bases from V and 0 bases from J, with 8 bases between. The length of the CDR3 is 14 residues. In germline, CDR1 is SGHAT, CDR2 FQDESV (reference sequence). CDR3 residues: CASSSSVSTDTQYF. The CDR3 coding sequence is TGTGCCAGCAGCTCTAGCGTGAGCACAGATACGCAGTATTTT.

In DNA form, the CDR3 reads TGCGCCAGCAGCCTAGAGGACAGAAACTATGGCTACACCTTC. This gives the protein CASSLEDRNYGYTF. The rearrangement links TRBV5-1 to TRBJ1-2; D is possibly TRBD1 (6 bases). Trimming removed 4 bases from V and 2 bases from J, with 12 bases in between. CDR3 size: 14 residues. Germline values: CDR1 SGHRS, CDR2 YFSETQ.

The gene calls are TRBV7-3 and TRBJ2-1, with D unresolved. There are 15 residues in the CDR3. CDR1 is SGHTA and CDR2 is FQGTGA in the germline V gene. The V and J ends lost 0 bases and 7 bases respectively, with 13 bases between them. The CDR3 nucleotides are TGTGCCAGCAGCTTAACTGTGCTAGGTTGGAATGAGCAGTTCTTC. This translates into CASSLTVLGWNEQFF.

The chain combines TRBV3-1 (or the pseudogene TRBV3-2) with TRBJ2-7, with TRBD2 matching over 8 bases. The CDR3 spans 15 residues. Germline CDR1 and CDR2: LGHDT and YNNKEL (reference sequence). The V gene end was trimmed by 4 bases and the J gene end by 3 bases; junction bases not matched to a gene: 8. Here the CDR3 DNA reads TGTGCCAGCAGCCGTCCGGGAGGGCTCTACTACGAGCAGTACTTC. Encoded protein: CASSRPGGLYYEQYF.

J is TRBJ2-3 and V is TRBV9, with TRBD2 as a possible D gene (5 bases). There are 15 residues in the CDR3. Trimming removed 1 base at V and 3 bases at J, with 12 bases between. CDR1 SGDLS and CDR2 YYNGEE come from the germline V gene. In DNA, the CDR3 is TGTGCCAGCAGCGTATCTGGCGGGCGTACAGATACGCAGTATTTT. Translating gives CASSVSGGRTDTQYF.

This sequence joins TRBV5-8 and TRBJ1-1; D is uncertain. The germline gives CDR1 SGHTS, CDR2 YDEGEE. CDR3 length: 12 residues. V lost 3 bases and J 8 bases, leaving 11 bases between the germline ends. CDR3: CASSWAEREAFF. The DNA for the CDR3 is TGTGCCAGCAGCTGGGCAGAGAGAGAAGCTTTCTTT.

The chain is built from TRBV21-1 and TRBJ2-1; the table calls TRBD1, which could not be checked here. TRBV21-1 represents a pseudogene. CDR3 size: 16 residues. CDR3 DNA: TGTGCCAGCAGCAAAGGACAGGGAGTCAGCTTGAATGAGCAGTTCTTC. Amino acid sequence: CASSKGQGVSLNEQFF.

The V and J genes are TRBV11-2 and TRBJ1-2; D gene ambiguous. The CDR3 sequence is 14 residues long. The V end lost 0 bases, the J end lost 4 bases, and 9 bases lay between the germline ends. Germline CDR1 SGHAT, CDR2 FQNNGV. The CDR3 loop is CASSLDMTRYGYTF. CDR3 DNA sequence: TGTGCCAGCAGCTTAGATATGACACGCTATGGCTACACCTTC.

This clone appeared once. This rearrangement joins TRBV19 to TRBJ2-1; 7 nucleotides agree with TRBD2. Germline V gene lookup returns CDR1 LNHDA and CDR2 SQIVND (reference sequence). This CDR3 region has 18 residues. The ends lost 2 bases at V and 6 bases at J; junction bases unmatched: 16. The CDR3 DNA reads TGTGCCAGTAGTATAACATCAATCGGACTAGGGAGCCTCAATGAGCAGTTCTTC. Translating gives CASSITSIGLGSLNEQFF.

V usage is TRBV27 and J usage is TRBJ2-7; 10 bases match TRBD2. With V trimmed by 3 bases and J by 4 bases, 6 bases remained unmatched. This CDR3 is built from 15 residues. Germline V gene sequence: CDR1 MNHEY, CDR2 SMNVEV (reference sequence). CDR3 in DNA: TGTGCCAGCAGTTTGGCTAGCGGGAGATGGTACGAGCAGTACTTC. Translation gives CASSLASGRWYEQYF.

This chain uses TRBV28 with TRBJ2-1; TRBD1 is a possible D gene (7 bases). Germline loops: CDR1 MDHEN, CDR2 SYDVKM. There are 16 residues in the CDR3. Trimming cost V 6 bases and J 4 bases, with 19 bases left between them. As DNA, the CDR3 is TGTGCCAGCAGCGGGAGAGGGGGCTCCTTTTACAATGAGCAGTTCTTC. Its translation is CASSGRGGSFYNEQFF.